This T cell receptor (beta chain) was sequenced for a study of blood T cell repertoires in COVID-19. Overall study: The United States, Italy and Spain supplied acute and convalescent COVID-19 samples. T cells, B-cell-depleted T cells, or PBMCs supplied cDNA or gDNA.

How the authors handled the data: Cell counts per sample came from amplifying reference gene primers. TCRdb keeps only in-frame clones here, not all; method: immunoSEQ multiplex PCR. That table supplies the V and J calls and clone size; D and trimming were determined from the DNA. The sample records roughly 30,000 clones, around 90% being singletons. Germline lookup yields CDR1 GTSNPN and CDR2 SVGIG (reference sequence). The CDR3 runs 16 residues. The V gene lost 2 bases and the J gene lost 0 bases, with 14 bases spanning the gap. This chain joins TRBV30 and TRBJ1-3; D not certain. The sample was peripheral blood. This TCR was recovered from a human donor in a cohort sampled during active COVID-19. CDR3 sequence (DNA): TGTGCCTGGAGTAGGCCGGGAGCCTACTCTGGAAACACCATATATTTT. Amino acid sequence: CAWSRPGAYSGNTIYF.